A single sample gave rise to the 25 T cell receptor beta chains below, sequenced in a study of T cell changes during pregnancy in multiple sclerosis. Assay: immunoSEQ multiplex PCR; the TCRdb copy retains only in-frame clones and omits some. The data show around 92,000 clones, with over 85% seen just once and 3.5% to 4.5% held by the top ten. The sample was peripheral blood, taken in the first trimester of pregnancy. The receptors come from a female donor with multiple sclerosis, enrolled in a pregnancy study.

The chain has TRBV6-4 and TRBJ1-2, with TRBD1 as a possible D gene (5 bases). This CDR3 spans 12 amino acids. Looked up from germline, CDR1 is MRHNA and CDR2 is SNTAGT. V was cut by 0 bases and J by 8 bases, with 7 bases left in between. CDR3 DNA: TGTGCCAGCAGTGACTCCGGGGGAGGCTACACCTTC. Residues: CASSDSGGGYTF.

The chain couples TRBV7-8 to TRBJ2-7, with TRBD1 matching 7 bases. CDR3 length equals 15 residues. Germline-derived CDR1 and CDR2 are SGHVS and FQNEAQ. V lost 4 bases, J lost 2 bases, and 8 bases stayed unmatched. The CDR3 nucleotides are TGTGCCAGCAGCTCTCCGGACAGGTTCGCCTACGAGCAGTACTTC. It yields the protein CASSSPDRFAYEQYF.

This clone has a single count. For the CDR3, the DNA is TGTGCCTGGAGTGAGGGGAGCAATCAGCCCCAGCATTTT. This translates into CAWSEGSNQPQHF. The rearrangement links TRBV30 to TRBJ1-5; possible D gene TRBD1, 5 bases. Trimming cost V 1 base and J 1 base, with 5 bases left between them. CDR3 length: 13 amino acids. Germline V gene data show CDR1 as GTSNPN and CDR2 as SVGIG (reference sequence).

This chain links TRBV29-1 with TRBJ2-3; 14 bases are a match to TRBD2. CDR1 and CDR2 from the germline V gene are SQVTM and ANQGSEA. The V and J ends lost 7 bases and 3 bases, in that order; junction bases with no gene match: 9. The CDR3 has 16 amino acids. The CDR3 reads CSASSGLAGGTDTQYF. The DNA for the CDR3 is TGCAGCGCCTCGAGCGGACTAGCGGGGGGAACAGATACGCAGTATTTT.

The chain links TRBV29-1 to TRBJ1-2, with TRBD1 matching over 8 bases. V shed 0 bases, J shed 7 bases, and the junction held 4 bases outside the gene matches. This CDR3 contains 13 residues. Germline V gene lookup returns CDR1 SQVTM and CDR2 ANQGSEA. The CDR3 sequence: CSVEDTTGVGYTF. CDR3 DNA sequence: TGCAGCGTTGAAGATACGACAGGGGTTGGCTACACCTTC. Filled out from reference TRBV29-1 and TRBJ1-2, the complete variable domain reads SAVISQKPSRDICQRGTSLTIQCQVDSQVTMMFWYRQQPGQSLTLIATANQGSEATYESGFVIDKFPISRPNLTFSTLTVSNMSPEDSSIYLCSVEDTTGVGYTFGSGTRLTVV.

The chain couples TRBV19 to TRBJ2-7; 10 positions match TRBD2. The germline CDR1 and CDR2 sequences are LNHDA and SQIVND (reference sequence). The CDR3 contains 17 residues. The V and J ends lost 3 bases and 2 bases, in that order; junction bases with no gene match: 10. This chain's CDR3 is CASSMASGGGLTYEQYF. CDR3 nucleotide sequence: TGTGCCAGTAGTATGGCGAGCGGGGGGGGACTAACCTACGAGCAGTACTTC.

The genes are TRBV19 and TRBJ2-7, with 9 bases matching TRBD2. CDR1 and CDR2 (germline): LNHDA, SQIVND (reference sequence). V lost 6 bases and J lost 0; bases outside the gene matches: 6. This CDR3 contains 15 residues. CDR3 amino acids: CASRLAGGPSYEQYF. The CDR3 DNA follows: TGTGCCAGTAGATTGGCGGGGGGGCCCTCCTACGAGCAGTACTTC.

The CDR3: CAWSQSGNTIYF. The CDR3 DNA sequence: TGTGCCTGGAGCCAGTCTGGAAACACCATATATTTT. The V gene is TRBV30, the J gene TRBJ1-3; D remains unclear. Germline V gene lookup returns CDR1 GTSNPN and CDR2 SVGIG (reference sequence). This CDR3 has 12 amino acids. Trimming took off 3 bases at V and 1 base at J, with 4 bases between the two ends.

The CDR3: CASSLRGNTEAFF. The CDR3 DNA sequence: TGTGCCAGCAGCTTGAGAGGGAACACTGAAGCTTTCTTT. The V call is TRBV5-4, the J call TRBJ1-1; D is undetermined. Germline values: CDR1 SGHNT, CDR2 YYREEE (reference sequence). Trimming stripped 1 base from V and 1 base from J, with 5 bases between. The CDR3 is 13 residues long.

The chain joins TRBV2 to TRBJ1-6, with a tentative D call TRBD1 (6 bases). The CDR3 has 16 amino acids. The V gene's germline CDR1 is SNHLY and CDR2 FYNNEI. V lost 6 bases and J lost 0, with 12 bases in between. In DNA form, the CDR3 reads TGTGCCAGCAGCTTCGGACAGAGCTCCTATAATTCACCCCTCCACTTT. This gives the protein CASSFGQSSYNSPLHF.

This clone came up once. V is TRBV5-1 and J is TRBJ1-2, with D maybe TRBD1 (6 bases). The CDR3 is 15 residues long. Germline values: CDR1 SGHRS, CDR2 YFSETQ. Between the trimmed V and J ends, which lost 0 bases and 3 bases, there was a span of 12 bases. CDR3 protein: CASSLAGGADYGYTF. CDR3 DNA: TGCGCCAGCAGCTTGGCTGGGGGCGCCGACTATGGCTACACCTTC.

In its sample, this clone was seen a few times. V is TRBV19 and J is TRBJ1-6; weak D call: TRBD1 (6 bases). Trimming removed 4 bases from V and 7 bases from J, with 14 bases in between. CDR3 length: 15 residues. Looked up from germline, CDR1 is LNHDA and CDR2 is SQIVND (reference sequence). CDR3 DNA sequence: TGTGCCAGTAGTAGTAGTCACAGGGCAAATTCACCCCTCCACTTT. Translation: CASSSSHRANSPLHF.

V is TRBV6-4 and J is TRBJ2-3, with 12 nucleotides matching TRBD2. The CDR3 contains 15 residues. With V trimmed by 4 bases and J by 5 bases, 4 bases remained unmatched. Germline V lookup: CDR1 MRHNA, CDR2 SNTAGT. The CDR3 here is CASSVTSGGRDTQYF. CDR3 nucleotide sequence: TGTGCCAGCAGTGTAACTAGCGGGGGGAGAGATACGCAGTATTTT.

The chain links TRBV5-5 to TRBJ2-5, with TRBD2 matching 12 bases. The V segment lost 2 bases and the J segment 9 bases; nucleotides outside the gene matches: 5. The germline gives CDR1 SGHKS, CDR2 YYEKEE (reference sequence). This CDR3 region has 14 residues. This chain's CDR3 is CASSFFTSGGSQYF. CDR3 bases: TGTGCCAGCAGCTTCTTTACTAGCGGGGGGTCCCAGTACTTC.

The V and J genes are TRBV5-4 and TRBJ2-5; 10 bases match TRBD2. J lost 2 bases, V lost 4 bases, and 5 bases had no gene match. This CDR3 comprises 15 residues. In germline, CDR1 is SGHNT, CDR2 YYREEE (reference sequence). CDR3 region: CASSQQLAGQETQYF. The CDR3 nucleotides read TGTGCCAGCAGCCAACAACTAGCGGGGCAAGAGACCCAGTACTTC.

This chain joins TRBV15 and TRBJ1-1; the D is unclear. V was pared by 1 base and J by 2 bases, with 5 bases between. The CDR3 length is 13 residues. Looked up from germline, CDR1 is LNHNV and CDR2 is YYDKDF (reference sequence). CDR3 nucleotide sequence: TGTGCCACCAGCAGAGGAGTTAACACTGAAGCTTTCTTT. Translating it yields CATSRGVNTEAFF.

The chain carries TRBV16 and TRBJ1-5; maybe TRBD1 (6 bases). V lost 8 bases and J lost 5, with 10 bases in between. CDR1 KGHSY and CDR2 FQNENV come from the germline V gene. The CDR3 covers 12 residues. CDR3 DNA: TGTGCCAGCTCAGGGGTCGATCAGCCCCAGCATTTT. Translating gives CASSGVDQPQHF.

The chain joins TRBV6-1 to TRBJ2-5; unclear D gene. Germline V gives CDR1 MNHNS, CDR2 SASEGT. The length of the CDR3 is 13 residues. Trimming removed 7 bases from V and 3 bases from J, with 12 bases in between. The CDR3 protein is CASNWLVKETQYF. The CDR3 DNA sequence: TGTGCCAGCAACTGGCTAGTTAAAGAGACCCAGTACTTC.

Ten or more counts support this clone. The V call is TRBV5-1, the J call TRBJ1-4, with D possibly TRBD1 on 6 matching bases. The germline V gene has CDR1 SGHRS and CDR2 YFSETQ. The CDR3 loop spans 15 amino acids. The ends were cut back, 0 bases at V and 3 bases at J, with 9 bases in the middle. The CDR3 region has the DNA TGCGCCAGCAGCTTGGGGACAGCCTCTAATGAAAAACTGTTTTTT. Translated: CASSLGTASNEKLFF.

The rearrangement uses TRBV28 and TRBJ2-1, with TRBD2 matching 9 bases. CDR3 size: 13 residues. J was trimmed by 10 bases and V by 5 bases; bases with no gene match: 6. Germline assignment: CDR1 MDHEN and CDR2 SYDVKM. The CDR3, as DNA: TGTGCCAGCAGTCTGGGACTAGCTGCCGAGCAGTTCTTC. Its protein product is CASSLGLAAEQFF.

The chain links TRBV19 to TRBJ2-6; weak D call: TRBD1 (8 bases). The germline V gene has CDR1 LNHDA and CDR2 SQIVND (reference sequence). The CDR3 spans 17 residues. Trimming took 3 bases from V and 2 from J, leaving 14 bases between them. The DNA for the CDR3 is TGTGCCAGTAGTATCTGGACAGGGACTACTGGGGCCAACGTCCTGACTTTC. Its protein is CASSIWTGTTGANVLTF.

This chain joins TRBV19 and TRBJ2-7; D is possibly TRBD1 (6 bases). Trimming took 5 bases from V and 2 from J, leaving 19 bases between them. From germline, CDR1 is LNHDA and CDR2 SQIVND (reference sequence). The CDR3 length is 16 residues. CDR3 nucleotide sequence: TGTGCCAGTAGTGCCCTCGCAGGGGTCGTACCCTACGAGCAGTACTTC. Amino acid sequence: CASSALAGVVPYEQYF.

The genes are TRBV9 and TRBJ2-3; the match to TRBD2 covers 8 bases. V was pared by 6 bases and J by 3 bases, with 9 bases of the junction left unmatched. The germline CDR1 and CDR2 sequences are SGDLS and YYNGEE. This CDR3 spans 15 amino acids. For the CDR3, the DNA is TGTGCCAGCACCAGAGCGGGGGAGCGGACAGATACGCAGTATTTT. It codes for CASTRAGERTDTQYF.

Written as DNA, the CDR3 is TGTGCCAGCAGCAAACCTAAGGGACAGGGGACCACCGGGGAGCTGTTTTTT. It encodes CASSKPKGQGTTGELFF. The rearrangement uses TRBV21-1 and TRBJ2-2; no check of the table's D call, TRBD1, against the DNA was made. TRBV21-1 is given as a pseudogene. The CDR3 consists of 17 residues.

The chain is built from TRBV9 and TRBJ2-2, with D possibly matching TRBD2 (5 bases). The germline V gene encodes CDR1 SGDLS and CDR2 YYNGEE. The CDR3 extends over 14 amino acids. Trimming shortened V by 3 bases and J by 7 bases, and 13 bases separated the two germline ends. CDR3 coding DNA: TGTGCCAGCAGCGCCGCAGCGGCAGACGGGGAGCTGTTTTTT. This gives the protein CASSAAAADGELFF.